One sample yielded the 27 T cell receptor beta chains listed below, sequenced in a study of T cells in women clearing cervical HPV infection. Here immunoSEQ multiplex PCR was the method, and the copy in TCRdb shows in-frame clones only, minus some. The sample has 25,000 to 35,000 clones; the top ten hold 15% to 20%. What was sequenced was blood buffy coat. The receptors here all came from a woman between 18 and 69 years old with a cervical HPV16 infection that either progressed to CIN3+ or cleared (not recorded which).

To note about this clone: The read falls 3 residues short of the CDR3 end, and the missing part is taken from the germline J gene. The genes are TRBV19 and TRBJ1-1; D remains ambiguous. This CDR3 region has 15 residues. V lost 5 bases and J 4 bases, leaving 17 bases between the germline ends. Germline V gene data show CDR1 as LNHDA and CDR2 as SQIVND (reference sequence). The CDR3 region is CASSPLLSSVTEAFF. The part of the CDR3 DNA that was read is TGTGCCAGTAGTCCCCTACTTTCCTCGGTCACTGAA.

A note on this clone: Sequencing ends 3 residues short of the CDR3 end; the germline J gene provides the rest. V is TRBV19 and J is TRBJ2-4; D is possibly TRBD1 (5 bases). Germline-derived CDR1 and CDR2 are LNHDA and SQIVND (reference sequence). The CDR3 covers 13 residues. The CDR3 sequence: CASSQGQNYGQYF. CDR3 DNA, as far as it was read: TGTGCCAGTAGTCAAGGACAAAACTATGGT.

CDR3 bases read: TGCGCCAGCAGCTCGGCGGGTAGGGACTATGGC. This sequence encodes CASSSAGRDYG. The full CDR3 protein is CASSSAGRDYGYTF. The chain has TRBV5-1 and TRBJ1-2; D unresolved. Read coverage stops 3 residues before the CDR3 terminus; the germline J gene supplies the remainder. Trimming cost V 3 bases and J 3 bases, with 12 bases left between them. The V gene's germline CDR1 is SGHRS and CDR2 YFSETQ. This CDR3 region has 14 residues.

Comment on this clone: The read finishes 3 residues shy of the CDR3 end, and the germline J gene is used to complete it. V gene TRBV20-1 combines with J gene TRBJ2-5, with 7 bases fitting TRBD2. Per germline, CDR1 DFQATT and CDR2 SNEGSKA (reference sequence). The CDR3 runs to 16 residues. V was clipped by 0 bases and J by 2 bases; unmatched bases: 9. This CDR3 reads CSARDPLAVRQETQYF. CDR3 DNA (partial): TGCAGTGCTAGAGATCCGCTAGCGGTACGACAAGAGACC.

The CDR3 sequence is CASSEGTSGTEAFF. CDR3 bases read: TGTGCCAGCAGTGAAGGGACTAGTGGGACTGAA. The J gene is TRBJ1-1, the V gene TRBV2; no reliable D call. The read finishes 3 residues shy of the CDR3 end, and the germline J gene is used to complete it. Trimming pared 1 base from V and 5 bases from J, leaving 11 bases between. CDR3 length: 14 residues. In germline, CDR1 is SNHLY, CDR2 FYNNEI.

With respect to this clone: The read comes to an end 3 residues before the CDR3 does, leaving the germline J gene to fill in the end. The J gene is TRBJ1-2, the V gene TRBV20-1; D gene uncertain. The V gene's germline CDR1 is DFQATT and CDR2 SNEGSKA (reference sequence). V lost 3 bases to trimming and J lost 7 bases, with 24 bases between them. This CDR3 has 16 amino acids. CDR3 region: CSASGERGKLLGGYTF. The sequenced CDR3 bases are TGCAGTGCTAGTGGCGAGCGCGGAAAGTTACTAGGTGGC.

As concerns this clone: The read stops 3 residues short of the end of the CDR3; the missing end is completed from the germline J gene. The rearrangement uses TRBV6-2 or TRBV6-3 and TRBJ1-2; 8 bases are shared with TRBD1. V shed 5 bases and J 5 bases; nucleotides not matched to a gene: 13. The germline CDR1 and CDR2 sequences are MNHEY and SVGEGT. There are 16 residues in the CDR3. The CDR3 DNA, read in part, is TGTGCCAGCAGTCCCATGCGGACAGGGCTTGGATATGGC. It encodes CASSPMRTGLGYG. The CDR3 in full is CASSPMRTGLGYGYTF.

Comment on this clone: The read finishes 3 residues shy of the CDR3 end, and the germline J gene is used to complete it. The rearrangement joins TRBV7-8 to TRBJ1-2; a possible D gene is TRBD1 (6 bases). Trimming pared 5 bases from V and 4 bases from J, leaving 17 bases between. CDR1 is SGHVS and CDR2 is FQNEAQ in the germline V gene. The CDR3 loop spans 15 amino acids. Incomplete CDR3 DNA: TGTGCCAGCAGCCAGAGGACAGTAACTCTCTATGGC. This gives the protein CASSQRTVTLYG. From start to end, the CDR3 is CASSQRTVTLYGYTF. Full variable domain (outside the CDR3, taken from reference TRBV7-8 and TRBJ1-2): GAGVSQSPRYKVAKRGQDVALRCDPISGHVSLFWYQQALGQGPEFLTYFQNEAQLDKSGLPSDRFFAERPEGSVSTLKIQRTQQEDSAVYLCASSQRTVTLYGYTFGSGTRLTVV.

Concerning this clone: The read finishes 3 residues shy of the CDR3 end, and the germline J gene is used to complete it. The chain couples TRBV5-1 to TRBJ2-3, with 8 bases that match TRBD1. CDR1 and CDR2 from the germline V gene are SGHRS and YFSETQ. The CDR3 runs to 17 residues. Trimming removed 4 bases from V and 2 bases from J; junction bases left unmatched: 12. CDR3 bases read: TGCGCCAGCAGCCCGAGACAGGGGTCCCTTTTCACAGATACG. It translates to CASSPRQGSLFTDT. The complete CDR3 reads CASSPRQGSLFTDTQYF.

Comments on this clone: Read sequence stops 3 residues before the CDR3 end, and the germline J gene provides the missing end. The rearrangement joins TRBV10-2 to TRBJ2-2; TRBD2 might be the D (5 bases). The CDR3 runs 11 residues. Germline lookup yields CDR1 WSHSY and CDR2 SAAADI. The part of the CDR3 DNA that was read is TGCGCCAGCAGTGAGGCGGGTAGG. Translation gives CASSEAGR. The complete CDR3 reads CASSEAGRLFF.

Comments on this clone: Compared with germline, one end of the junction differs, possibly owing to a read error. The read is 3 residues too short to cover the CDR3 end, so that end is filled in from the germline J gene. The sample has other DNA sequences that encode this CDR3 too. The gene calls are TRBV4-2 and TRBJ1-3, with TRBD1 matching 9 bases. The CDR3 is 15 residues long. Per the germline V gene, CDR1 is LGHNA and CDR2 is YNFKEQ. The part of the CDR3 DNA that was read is TGCGCCAGCAGCTCTTACAGGGGGCTTGGAAACACA. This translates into CASSSYRGLGNT. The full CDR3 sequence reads CASSSYRGLGNTIYF.

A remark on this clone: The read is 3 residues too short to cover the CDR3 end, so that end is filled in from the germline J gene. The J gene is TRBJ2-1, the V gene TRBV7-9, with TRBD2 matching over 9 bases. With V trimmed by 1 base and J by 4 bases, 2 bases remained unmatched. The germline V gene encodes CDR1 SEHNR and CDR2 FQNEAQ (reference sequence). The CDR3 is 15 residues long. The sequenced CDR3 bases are TGTGCCAGCAGCTTAGATAGCGGGGGATACAATGAG. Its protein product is CASSLDSGGYNE. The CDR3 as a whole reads CASSLDSGGYNEQFF.

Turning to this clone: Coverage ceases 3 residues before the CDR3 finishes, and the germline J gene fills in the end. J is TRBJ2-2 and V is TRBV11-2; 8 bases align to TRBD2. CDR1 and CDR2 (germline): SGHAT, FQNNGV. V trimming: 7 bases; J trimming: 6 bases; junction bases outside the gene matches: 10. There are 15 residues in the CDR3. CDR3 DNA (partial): TGTGCCAGCACTCTCACGGGGGGGGTAGCCGGGGAG. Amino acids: CASTLTGGVAGE. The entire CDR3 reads CASTLTGGVAGELFF.

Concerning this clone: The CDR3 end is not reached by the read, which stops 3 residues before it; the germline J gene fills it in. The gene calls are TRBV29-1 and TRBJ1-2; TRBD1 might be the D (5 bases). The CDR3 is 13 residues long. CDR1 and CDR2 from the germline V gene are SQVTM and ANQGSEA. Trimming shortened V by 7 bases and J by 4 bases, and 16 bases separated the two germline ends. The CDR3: CSAGGALGYGYTF. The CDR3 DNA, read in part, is TGCAGCGCCGGCGGGGCACTGGGCTATGGC.

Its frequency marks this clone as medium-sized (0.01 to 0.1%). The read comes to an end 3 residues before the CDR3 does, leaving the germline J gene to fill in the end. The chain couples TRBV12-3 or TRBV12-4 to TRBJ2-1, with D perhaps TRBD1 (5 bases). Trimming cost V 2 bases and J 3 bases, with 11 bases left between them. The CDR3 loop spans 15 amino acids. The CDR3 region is CASSLRGTGYNEQFF. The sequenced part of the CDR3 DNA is TGTGCCAGCAGTTTAAGGGGAACGGGCTACAATGAG.

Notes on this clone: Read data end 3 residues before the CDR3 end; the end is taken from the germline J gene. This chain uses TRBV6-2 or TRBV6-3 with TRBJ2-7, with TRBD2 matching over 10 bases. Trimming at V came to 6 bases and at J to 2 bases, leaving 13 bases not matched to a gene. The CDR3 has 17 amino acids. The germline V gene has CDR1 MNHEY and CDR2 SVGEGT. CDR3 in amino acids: CASSRPPLAGVTYEQYF. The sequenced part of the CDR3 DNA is TGTGCCAGCAGCCGCCCCCCTCTAGCGGGAGTGACCTACGAG.

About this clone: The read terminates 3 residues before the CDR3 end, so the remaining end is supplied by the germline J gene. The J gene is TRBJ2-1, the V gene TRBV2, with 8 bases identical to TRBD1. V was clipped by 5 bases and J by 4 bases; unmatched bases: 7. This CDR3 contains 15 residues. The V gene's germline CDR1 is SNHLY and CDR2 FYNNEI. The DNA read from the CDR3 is TGTGCCAGCAGTCTGGACAGGGCGGGATACAATGAG. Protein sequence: CASSLDRAGYNE. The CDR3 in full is CASSLDRAGYNEQFF.

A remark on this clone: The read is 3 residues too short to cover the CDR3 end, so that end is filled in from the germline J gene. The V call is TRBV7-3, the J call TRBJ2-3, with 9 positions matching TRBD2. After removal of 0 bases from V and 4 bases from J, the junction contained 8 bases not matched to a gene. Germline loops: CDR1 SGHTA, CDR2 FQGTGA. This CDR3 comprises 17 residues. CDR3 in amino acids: CASSLTLRGGSSDTQYF. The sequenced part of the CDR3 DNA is TGTGCCAGCAGCTTAACCTTGCGGGGGGGCTCCTCAGATACG.

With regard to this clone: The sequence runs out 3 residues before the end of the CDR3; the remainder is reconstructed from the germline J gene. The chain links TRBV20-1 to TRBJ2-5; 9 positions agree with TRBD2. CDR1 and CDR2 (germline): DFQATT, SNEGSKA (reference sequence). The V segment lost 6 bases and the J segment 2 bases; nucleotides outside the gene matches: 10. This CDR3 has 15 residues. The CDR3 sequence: CSAPGASGVQETQYF. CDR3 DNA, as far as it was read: TGCAGTGCCCCGGGGGCTAGCGGGGTTCAAGAGACC.

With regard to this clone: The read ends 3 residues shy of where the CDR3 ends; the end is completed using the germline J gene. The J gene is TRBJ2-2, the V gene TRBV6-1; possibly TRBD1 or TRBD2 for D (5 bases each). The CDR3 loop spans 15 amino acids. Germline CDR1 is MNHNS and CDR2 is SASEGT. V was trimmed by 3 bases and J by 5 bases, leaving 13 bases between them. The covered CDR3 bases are TGTGCCAGCAGTGAGGTGGGGCGAGGGACCGGGGAG. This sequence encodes CASSEVGRGTGE. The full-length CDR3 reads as CASSEVGRGTGELFF.

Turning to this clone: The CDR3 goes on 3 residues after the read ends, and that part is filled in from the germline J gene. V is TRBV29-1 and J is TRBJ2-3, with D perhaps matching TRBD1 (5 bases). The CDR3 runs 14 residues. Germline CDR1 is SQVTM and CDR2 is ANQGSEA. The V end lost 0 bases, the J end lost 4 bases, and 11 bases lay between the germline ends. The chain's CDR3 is CSVEEGVSPDTQYF. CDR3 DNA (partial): TGCAGCGTTGAAGAAGGGGTTTCCCCAGATACG.

Incomplete CDR3 DNA: TGTGCCAGCAGTGACTTGACAGGGGATCTCGGTAATGAAAAG. Protein: CASSDLTGDLGNEK. Given in full, the CDR3 is CASSDLTGDLGNEKLFF. The chain carries TRBV6-4 and TRBJ2-2, with TRBD1 matching 8 bases. The CDR3 goes on 3 residues after the read ends, and that part is filled in from the germline J gene. The CDR3 consists of 17 residues. Per germline, CDR1 MRHNA and CDR2 SNTAGT.

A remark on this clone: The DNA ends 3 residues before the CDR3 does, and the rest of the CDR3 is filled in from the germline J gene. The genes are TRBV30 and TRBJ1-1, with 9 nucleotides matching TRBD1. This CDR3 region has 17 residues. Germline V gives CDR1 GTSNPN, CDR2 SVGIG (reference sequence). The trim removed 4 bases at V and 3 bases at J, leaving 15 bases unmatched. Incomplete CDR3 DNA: TGTGCCTGGAAAGAGGCGGGACAGGGTAAATGGGACACTGAA. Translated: CAWKEAGQGKWDTE. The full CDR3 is CAWKEAGQGKWDTEAFF.

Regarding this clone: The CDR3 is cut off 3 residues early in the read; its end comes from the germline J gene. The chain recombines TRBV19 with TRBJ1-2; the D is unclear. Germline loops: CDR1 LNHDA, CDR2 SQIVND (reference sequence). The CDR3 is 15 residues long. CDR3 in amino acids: CASSRLAGAGYDYTF. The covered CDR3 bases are TGTGCCAGTAGTAGACTAGCGGGAGCGGGGTACGAC.

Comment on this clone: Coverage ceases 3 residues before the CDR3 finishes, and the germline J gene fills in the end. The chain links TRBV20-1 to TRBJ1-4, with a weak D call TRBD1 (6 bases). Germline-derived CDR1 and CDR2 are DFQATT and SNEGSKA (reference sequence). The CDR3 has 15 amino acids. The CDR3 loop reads CSAVAWGTRDSPLFF. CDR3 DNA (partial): TGCAGTGCTGTAGCTTGGGGGACAAGGGATTCACCA.

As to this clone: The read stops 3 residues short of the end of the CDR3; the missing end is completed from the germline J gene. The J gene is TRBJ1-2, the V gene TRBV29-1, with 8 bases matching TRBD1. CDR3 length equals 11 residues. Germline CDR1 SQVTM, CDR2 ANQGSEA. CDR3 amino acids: CSVRQGLGYTF. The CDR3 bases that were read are TGCAGCGTTCGACAGGGGCTAGGC.

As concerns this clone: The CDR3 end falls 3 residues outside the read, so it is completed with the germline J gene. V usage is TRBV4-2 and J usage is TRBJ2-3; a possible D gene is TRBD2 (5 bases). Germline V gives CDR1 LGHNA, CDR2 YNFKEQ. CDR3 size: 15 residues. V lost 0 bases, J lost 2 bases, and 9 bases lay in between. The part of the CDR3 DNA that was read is TGTGCCAGCAGCCAAGAGCGGGTTTACACAGATACG. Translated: CASSQERVYTDT. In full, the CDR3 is CASSQERVYTDTQYF.